The 2 T cell receptor beta chains given below trace back to one sample, sequenced in a study of breast tumors, draining lymph nodes, adjacent tissues. TCRdb reprocessed the multiplex PCR reads via MiXCR and lists one record per CDR3 protein. The top ten hold over 1.1% of the sample, which has about 230,000 distinct CDR3 sequences, 32% seen once. Breast cancer patients provided tissue from their axillary draining lymph nodes. The sequencing input was axillary lymph node tissue. Source of these receptors: a female donor with breast cancer. Some clones in this sample may be carry-over from other donors' samples.

This clonotype was seen ten or more times. The genes are TRBV19 and TRBJ2-3; a weak D match, TRBD1 (5 bases). Trimming took 2 bases from V and 4 from J, leaving 16 bases between them. Per the germline V gene, CDR1 is LNHDA and CDR2 is SQIVND (reference sequence). The CDR3 totals 16 residues. As DNA, the CDR3 is TGTGCCAGTAGTATATCCCCCCAGGGTGGTGCAGATACGCAGTATTTT. Translated, it gives CASSISPQGGADTQYF.

The chain combines TRBV18 with TRBJ1-1; D ambiguous. V was cut by 3 bases and J by 5 bases, with 16 bases left in between. In germline, CDR1 is KGHSH, CDR2 LQKENI. This CDR3 is built from 15 residues. The CDR3 loop reads CASSPLGPQGTEAFF. CDR3 DNA sequence: TGTGCCAGCTCACCTCTGGGCCCCCAAGGGACTGAAGCTTTCTTT.